This T cell receptor beta chain derives from a study of T-cell reconstitution after alpha-beta-depleted transplantation in children. The study's findings and limits: Reports say that about two months after transplant, the alpha-beta T cells came out of several hundred graft clones that had expanded. Among T cells one year after transplant, newly produced cells accounted for most counts and diversity.

The CDR3 length is 15 residues. Germline V gene data show CDR1 as LNHDA and CDR2 as SQIVND (reference sequence). Unique molecular identifiers were incorporated when the TCRbeta library was constructed. In TCRdb, the PCR reads were re-called with MiXCR into one record per CDR3 protein. The sample lists roughly 490,000 distinct CDR3 sequences; over 10% were seen once. Comment on this clonotype: As yet, its antigen is unknown.

The V call is TRBV19, the J call TRBJ2-3, with TRBD2 identical over 12 bases. The material sequenced was PBMCs, mostly from graft donor cells, taken 180 days after TCRalphabeta/CD19-depleted stem cell transplant. This receptor was obtained from a female patient aged 2 to 10 who had a stem cell transplant for aplastic anemia, so the T cells may come from the graft donor. The CDR3: CATRTSGASTDTQYF. For the CDR3, the DNA is TGTGCTACAAGGACTAGCGGGGCTAGCACAGATACGCAGTATTTT.